Sequencing of this T cell receptor (beta chain) was carried out in a study of blood T cell repertoires in COVID-19. Study context: Spain, Italy and the United States supplied samples that represented acute and convalescent COVID-19. Sources were T cells, B-cell-depleted T cells, or PBMCs; the material itself was cDNA or gDNA.

The junction had 7 bases not matched to a gene; V was cut back by 2 bases and J by 6 bases. CDR1 is MNHNS, CDR2 SASEGT, per germline. The CDR3 runs to 15 residues. Per the original methods: Nucleated cell number was recorded as an estimate derived from reference gene primer amplification. The protocol was immunoSEQ multiplex PCR, while the TCRdb copy is restricted to in-frame clones and leaves out a portion. From that table come the V and J calls and clone size; the DNA was used to work out D and trimming. The top ten hold 9.5% to 15% of the sample, which has fewer than 200,000 clones, 87% seen once. The Seattle patients, enrolled during active infection, were followed longitudinally. This clone was seen ten or more times.

The rearrangement uses TRBV6-1 and TRBJ1-5; 7 bases align to TRBD1. Input material: peripheral blood. This TCR was recovered from an older woman with COVID-19, enrolled during active disease. The CDR3, as DNA: TGTGCCAGCAGTGAACTTTGGGACAGAGGTCAGCCCCAGCATTTT. Amino acid sequence: CASSELWDRGQPQHF.